Given below is one T cell receptor (beta chain) in context. This clonotype has more than one count but fewer than ten. Its antigen is unknown. Base qualities are missing; no much larger clone stands one base away. These data belong to a study of type 1 regulatory T cells (dated by TCRdb to the early 2020s). Describing the broader study: An in vitro protocol by which a Tr1-enriched, alloantigen-specific CD4 T cell product named T-allo10 was generated was characterized in the study. T-allo10 was being tested clinically in patients with hematological malignancies who were undergoing allogeneic hematopoietic stem cell transplantation.

At the junction V is shortened by 1 base and J by 9 bases, with 13 bases in between. The CDR3 holds 13 amino acids from the cysteine to the phenylalanine. Only the CDR3 region is kept as DNA, spanning 39 bases read in frame from base 1. Based on the germline V gene, the CDR1 and CDR2 sequences are SGHTA and FQGNSA. TCRdb shows the sequencer as Illumina MiSeq. TCRdb applied fastp at Q25 and MiXCR to the public reads, then kept only in-frame beta chains. Every CDR3 protein is listed once, alongside the most common genes and DNA of its rows. The sample table lists around 23,000 distinct CDR3 sequences, 40% to 55% of them with a count of one. Jointly, the top ten make up roughly 5% of the sample.

This TCR was sampled from a human donor in good health. The sequencing input was cultured T cells, either the whole culture or a sorted T cell fraction (not recorded which). This chain joins TRBV7-2 to TRBJ2-7; the D gene is possibly TRBD1 or TRBD2, with 5 bases matching each. The nucleotides read TGTGCCAGCAGCTTAGTTTCTTTGGGACCGCAGTACTTC. This codes for CASSLVSLGPQYF.